This entry is about one T cell receptor beta chain. Its antigen is not identified. Germline is not matched at one junction end, which may reflect a read error. The sample comes from a study of vaccination effects on CD4 cells after COVID-19. Study context: Two-dose vaccination with either BNT162b2 or mRNA-1273 was given to the participants. The study, taken as a whole, reports: From healthy vaccinees, only 1 of 255 vaccine-induced clones also reacted to common cold coronaviruses. The study had few convalescent patients and no early post-infection timepoints.

Assay used: immunoSEQ multiplex PCR; TCRdb lists only in-frame clones, some missing. Counted here are about 73,000 clones, about 70% occurring once; the ten biggest clones make up around 3.2%. Germline V gene lookup returns CDR1 LGHDT and CDR2 YNNKEL (reference sequence). The CDR3 is made up of 14 amino acids. Antigen-specific CD4+ T cells were expanded with viral peptide pools in the ViraFEST assay before sequencing. Culturing for around eleven days preceded CD4+ T cell isolation. The vaccine recipients had no prior SARS-CoV-2 infection, with negative nucleocapsid antibodies. Each culture well received a few million PBMC. These cells were then cultured in IMDM with approximately 10 IU/ml IL-2 and roughly 10 ug/ml peptides.

This receptor was obtained from a human donor who received a COVID-19 vaccine. The material was CD4+ T cells from PBMCs cultured with HCoV-NL63 spike peptides, obtained before COVID-19 vaccination. The chain links TRBV3-1 (or the pseudogene TRBV3-2) to TRBJ1-6; 7 positions agree with TRBD1. The CDR3 loop reads CASRTGSSNSPLHF. DNA of the CDR3: TGTGCCAGCAGGACAGGGTCCTCTAATTCACCCCTCCACTTT.